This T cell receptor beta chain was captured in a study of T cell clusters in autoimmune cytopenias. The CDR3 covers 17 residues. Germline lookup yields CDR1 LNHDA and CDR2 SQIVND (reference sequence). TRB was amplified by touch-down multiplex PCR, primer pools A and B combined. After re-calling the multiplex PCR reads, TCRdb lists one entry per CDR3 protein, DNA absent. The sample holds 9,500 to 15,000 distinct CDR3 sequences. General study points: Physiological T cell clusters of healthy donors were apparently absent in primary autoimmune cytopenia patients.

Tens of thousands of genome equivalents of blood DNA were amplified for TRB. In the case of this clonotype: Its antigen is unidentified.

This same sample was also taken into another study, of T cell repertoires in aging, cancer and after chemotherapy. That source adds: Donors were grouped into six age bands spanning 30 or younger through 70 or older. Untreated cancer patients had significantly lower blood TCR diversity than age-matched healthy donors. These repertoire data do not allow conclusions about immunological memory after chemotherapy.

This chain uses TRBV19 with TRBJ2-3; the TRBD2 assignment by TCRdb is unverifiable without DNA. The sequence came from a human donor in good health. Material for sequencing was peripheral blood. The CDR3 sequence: CASSLLPGLSYTDTQYF.